The rows below give T cell receptor beta chains drawn from one sample of a study of shared clonotypes between healthy human individuals. Assay: immunoSEQ multiplex PCR; the TCRdb copy retains only in-frame clones and omits some. The table records about 600,000 clones, roughly 98% of them present only once. Material for sequencing was naive CD8+ T cells sorted from blood. The receptor set was obtained from a man aged 30 to 39 in good health. The CDR3 runs from the conserved cysteine through the conserved F or W. The order of the fields is J gene, CDR3 length, D gene, V gene, clone size, CDR3 protein, CDR3 DNA. A D gene is named only where the DNA matches it firmly. Expanded clones get a size class; other rows say once, few or many, or leave the size out.

j_call: TRBJ2-7; cdr3_length: 15; d_call: -; v_call: TRBV5-5; clone_size: once; cdr3_aa: CASSPRGDGNYEQYF; cdr3_nt: TGTGCCAGCAGCCCCAGGGGGGACGGAAACTACGAGCAGTACTTC
j_call: TRBJ1-1; cdr3_length: 13; d_call: -; v_call: TRBV27; clone_size: -; cdr3_aa: CASSAQGVFEAFF; cdr3_nt: TGTGCCAGCAGTGCTCAGGGTGTCTTTGAAGCTTTCTTT
j_call: TRBJ1-3; cdr3_length: 18; d_call: -; v_call: TRBV10-3; clone_size: -; cdr3_aa: CAISPGQLFPFRGNTIYF; cdr3_nt: TGTGCCATCAGTCCCGGACAGCTATTTCCCTTTCGTGGAAACACCATATATTTT
j_call: TRBJ2-7; cdr3_length: 15; d_call: TRBD2; v_call: TRBV4-1; clone_size: -; cdr3_aa: CASSSHGTSVYEQYF; cdr3_nt: TGCGCCAGCAGCTCCCACGGGACTAGCGTTTACGAGCAGTACTTC
j_call: TRBJ2-1; cdr3_length: 11; d_call: -; v_call: TRBV11-2; clone_size: once; cdr3_aa: CASSPGYEQFF; cdr3_nt: TGTGCCAGCAGCCCTGGTTATGAGCAGTTCTTC
j_call: TRBJ1-5; cdr3_length: 18; d_call: -; v_call: TRBV7-9; clone_size: -; cdr3_aa: CARILIPPLPPAGQPQHF; cdr3_nt: TGTGCCAGGATCCTTATCCCCCCGCTTCCTCCGGCGGGTCAGCCCCAGCATTTT
j_call: TRBJ2-1; cdr3_length: 13; d_call: TRBD1; v_call: TRBV29-1; clone_size: once; cdr3_aa: CSVDWTGLDEQFF; cdr3_nt: TGCAGCGTTGATTGGACAGGGTTGGATGAGCAGTTCTTC
j_call: TRBJ2-1; cdr3_length: 14; d_call: -; v_call: TRBV11-2; clone_size: -; cdr3_aa: CASSLIPSLDEQFF; cdr3_nt: TGTGCCAGCAGCTTAATCCCCAGCTTGGATGAGCAGTTCTTC
j_call: TRBJ1-2; cdr3_length: 15; d_call: -; v_call: TRBV9; clone_size: -; cdr3_aa: CASSDRDALNYGYTF; cdr3_nt: TGTGCCAGCAGCGACCGGGACGCCCTGAACTATGGCTACACCTTC
j_call: TRBJ2-7; cdr3_length: 16; d_call: TRBD2; v_call: TRBV7-9; clone_size: -; cdr3_aa: CASSPTSGSLSYEQYF; cdr3_nt: TGTGCCAGCAGCCCGACTAGCGGATCACTCTCCTACGAGCAGTACTTC
j_call: TRBJ2-7; cdr3_length: 14; d_call: -; v_call: TRBV7-8; clone_size: -; cdr3_aa: CASSEEIGPYEQYF; cdr3_nt: TGTGCCAGCAGCGAAGAGATTGGACCCTACGAGCAGTACTTC
j_call: TRBJ2-5; cdr3_length: 13; d_call: -; v_call: TRBV28; clone_size: -; cdr3_aa: CASSLSGKETQYF; cdr3_nt: TGTGCCAGCAGTTTATCAGGGAAAGAGACCCAGTACTTC
j_call: TRBJ2-7; cdr3_length: 16; d_call: TRBD2; v_call: TRBV11-2; clone_size: -; cdr3_aa: CASTLRGTSGIYEQYF; cdr3_nt: TGTGCCAGCACCTTACGCGGGACTAGCGGGATCTACGAGCAGTACTTC
j_call: TRBJ2-7; cdr3_length: 12; d_call: -; v_call: TRBV7-9; clone_size: -; cdr3_aa: CASSSEGYEQYF; cdr3_nt: TGTGCCAGCAGCTCGGAGGGTTACGAGCAGTACTTC
j_call: TRBJ2-7; cdr3_length: 15; d_call: -; v_call: TRBV27; clone_size: -; cdr3_aa: CASSSRGSMMNEQYF; cdr3_nt: TGTGCCAGCAGTTCCCGTGGGAGCATGATGAACGAGCAGTACTTC
j_call: TRBJ2-1; cdr3_length: 15; d_call: TRBD2; v_call: TRBV18; clone_size: -; cdr3_aa: CASSPREVPYNEQFF; cdr3_nt: TGTGCCAGCTCACCGCGGGAGGTCCCCTACAATGAGCAGTTCTTC
j_call: TRBJ2-1; cdr3_length: 18; d_call: TRBD2; v_call: TRBV9; clone_size: -; cdr3_aa: CASRTPGLAGLFYNEQFF; cdr3_nt: TGTGCCAGCAGGACCCCGGGACTAGCGGGACTGTTTTACAATGAGCAGTTCTTC
j_call: TRBJ1-1; cdr3_length: 15; d_call: TRBD1; v_call: TRBV27; clone_size: -; cdr3_aa: CASSPVGGGNTEAFF; cdr3_nt: TGTGCCAGCAGTCCCGTTGGAGGGGGCAACACTGAAGCTTTCTTT
j_call: TRBJ2-7; cdr3_length: 14; d_call: -; v_call: TRBV5-1; clone_size: once; cdr3_aa: CASSFESLTYEQYF; cdr3_nt: TGCGCCAGCAGCTTCGAATCCCTCACCTACGAGCAGTACTTC
j_call: TRBJ1-5; cdr3_length: 15; d_call: -; v_call: TRBV7-8; clone_size: -; cdr3_aa: CASSSREGLNQPQHF; cdr3_nt: TGTGCCAGCAGCTCTAGGGAGGGACTCAATCAGCCCCAGCATTTT
j_call: TRBJ2-7; cdr3_length: 15; d_call: TRBD1; v_call: TRBV7-6; clone_size: -; cdr3_aa: CASSAGTGNSYEQYF; cdr3_nt: TGTGCCAGCAGCGCCGGGACAGGGAATAGCTACGAGCAGTACTTC
j_call: TRBJ2-7; cdr3_length: 13; d_call: -; v_call: TRBV15; clone_size: -; cdr3_aa: CATSRVSNYEQYF; cdr3_nt: TGTGCCACCAGCAGAGTCTCCAACTACGAGCAGTACTTC
j_call: TRBJ2-1; cdr3_length: 17; d_call: TRBD2; v_call: TRBV4-1; clone_size: -; cdr3_aa: CASSQESPTSHYNEQFF; cdr3_nt: TGCGCCAGCAGCCAAGAATCACCGACTAGCCACTACAATGAGCAGTTCTTC
j_call: TRBJ2-3; cdr3_length: 16; d_call: TRBD1; v_call: TRBV7-8; clone_size: -; cdr3_aa: CASSWTGILDTDTQYF; cdr3_nt: TGTGCCAGCAGCTGGACAGGGATTTTGGACACAGATACGCAGTATTTT
j_call: TRBJ2-5; cdr3_length: 15; d_call: -; v_call: TRBV15; clone_size: -; cdr3_aa: CATSVRSGYQETQYF; cdr3_nt: TGTGCCACCAGCGTTAGAAGCGGGTACCAAGAGACCCAGTACTTC
j_call: TRBJ2-5; cdr3_length: 13; d_call: -; v_call: TRBV7-6; clone_size: -; cdr3_aa: CASSRTTKETQYF; cdr3_nt: TGTGCCAGCAGCCGGACAACTAAAGAGACCCAGTACTTC
j_call: TRBJ1-5; cdr3_length: 15; d_call: TRBD1; v_call: TRBV4-2; clone_size: once; cdr3_aa: CASSQEYRGNQPQHF; cdr3_nt: TGTGCCAGCAGCCAAGAGTACAGGGGTAATCAGCCCCAGCATTTT
j_call: TRBJ2-1; cdr3_length: 13; d_call: TRBD1; v_call: TRBV27; clone_size: -; cdr3_aa: CASSPGQGSRQFF; cdr3_nt: TGTGCCAGCAGTCCGGGACAGGGCTCACGGCAGTTCTTC
j_call: TRBJ2-7; cdr3_length: 12; d_call: -; v_call: TRBV2; clone_size: once; cdr3_aa: CASIAARDLQYF; cdr3_nt: TGTGCCAGCATTGCGGCCCGGGACTTGCAGTACTTC
j_call: TRBJ1-2; cdr3_length: 11; d_call: -; v_call: TRBV10-3; clone_size: -; cdr3_aa: CAILQAYGYTF; cdr3_nt: TGTGCCATCTTACAGGCCTATGGCTACACCTTC
j_call: TRBJ2-2; cdr3_length: 14; d_call: -; v_call: TRBV11-2; clone_size: -; cdr3_aa: CASSPPSWTGELFF; cdr3_nt: TGTGCCAGCAGCCCCCCTAGTTGGACCGGGGAGCTGTTTTTT
j_call: TRBJ2-7; cdr3_length: 13; d_call: -; v_call: TRBV19; clone_size: -; cdr3_aa: CASSAGPFYEQYF; cdr3_nt: TGTGCCAGTAGTGCCGGGCCATTCTACGAGCAGTACTTC
j_call: TRBJ1-3; cdr3_length: 15; d_call: TRBD1; v_call: TRBV15; clone_size: -; cdr3_aa: CATSNDRGLGNTIYF; cdr3_nt: TGTGCCACCAGCAATGACAGGGGGCTGGGAAACACCATATATTTT
j_call: TRBJ2-7; cdr3_length: 15; d_call: -; v_call: TRBV7-2; clone_size: -; cdr3_aa: CASSLTPGSSYEQYF; cdr3_nt: TGTGCCAGCAGCTTAACCCCCGGGAGCTCCTACGAGCAGTACTTC
j_call: TRBJ2-5; cdr3_length: 14; d_call: -; v_call: TRBV10-2; clone_size: -; cdr3_aa: CASSEGGVQETQYF; cdr3_nt: TGCGCCAGCAGTGAGGGCGGCGTCCAAGAGACCCAGTACTTC
j_call: TRBJ2-1; cdr3_length: 11; d_call: -; v_call: TRBV7-9; clone_size: few; cdr3_aa: CASSLMDEQFF; cdr3_nt: TGTGCCAGCAGCTTGATGGATGAGCAGTTCTTC
j_call: TRBJ2-7; cdr3_length: 15; d_call: -; v_call: TRBV7-8; clone_size: -; cdr3_aa: CASSLARTVGYEQYF; cdr3_nt: TGTGCCAGCAGCTTAGCTAGAACGGTGGGCTACGAGCAGTACTTC
j_call: TRBJ2-1; cdr3_length: 16; d_call: TRBD1; v_call: TRBV28; clone_size: -; cdr3_aa: CASIPLGQGKYNEQFF; cdr3_nt: TGTGCCAGCATCCCCTTGGGACAGGGTAAATACAATGAGCAGTTCTTC
j_call: TRBJ2-5; cdr3_length: 15; d_call: -; v_call: TRBV4-2; clone_size: -; cdr3_aa: CASSQDLGYQETQYF; cdr3_nt: TGTGCCAGCAGCCAAGATCTGGGGTACCAAGAGACCCAGTACTTC
j_call: TRBJ2-3; cdr3_length: 16; d_call: -; v_call: TRBV29-1; clone_size: -; cdr3_aa: CSVGYGGGRGTDTQYF; cdr3_nt: TGCAGCGTTGGTTACGGGGGCGGCCGGGGCACAGATACGCAGTATTTT
j_call: TRBJ2-5; cdr3_length: 15; d_call: -; v_call: TRBV5-6; clone_size: -; cdr3_aa: CASSYMLRGQETQYF; cdr3_nt: TGTGCCAGCAGCTACATGTTAAGGGGCCAAGAGACCCAGTACTTC
j_call: TRBJ1-5; cdr3_length: 14; d_call: -; v_call: TRBV27; clone_size: -; cdr3_aa: CASSGWGSNQPQHF; cdr3_nt: TGTGCCAGCAGTGGGTGGGGCAGCAATCAGCCCCAGCATTTT
j_call: TRBJ2-3; cdr3_length: 17; d_call: TRBD2; v_call: TRBV11-2; clone_size: -; cdr3_aa: CASSLGTSGTRTDTQYF; cdr3_nt: TGTGCCAGCAGCCTTGGGACTAGCGGGACCCGCACAGATACGCAGTATTTT
j_call: TRBJ2-1; cdr3_length: 12; d_call: -; v_call: TRBV6-6; clone_size: -; cdr3_aa: CASSYRGGEQFF; cdr3_nt: TGTGCCAGCAGTTATCGGGGTGGTGAGCAGTTCTTC
j_call: TRBJ1-1; cdr3_length: 15; d_call: -; v_call: TRBV27; clone_size: -; cdr3_aa: CASSLGDGANTEAFF; cdr3_nt: TGTGCCAGCAGTTTAGGTGACGGGGCGAACACTGAAGCTTTCTTT
j_call: TRBJ1-5; cdr3_length: 16; d_call: -; v_call: TRBV4-1; clone_size: -; cdr3_aa: CASSQDEGLGNQPQHF; cdr3_nt: TGCGCCAGCAGCCAAGATGAGGGGTTGGGGAATCAGCCCCAGCATTTT
j_call: TRBJ2-7; cdr3_length: 14; d_call: TRBD1; v_call: TRBV7-9; clone_size: -; cdr3_aa: CASSWSTGHYEQYF; cdr3_nt: TGTGCCAGCAGCTGGTCGACAGGGCACTACGAGCAGTACTTC
j_call: TRBJ1-3; cdr3_length: 12; d_call: -; v_call: TRBV4-3; clone_size: -; cdr3_aa: CASSQAGDTIYF; cdr3_nt: TGCGCCAGCAGCCAAGCTGGCGACACCATATATTTT
j_call: TRBJ2-1; cdr3_length: 14; d_call: TRBD2; v_call: TRBV27; clone_size: -; cdr3_aa: CASNLAGGYNEQFF; cdr3_nt: TGTGCCAGCAACCTAGCGGGAGGCTACAATGAGCAGTTCTTC